A single sample gave rise to the 7 T cell receptor beta chains below, sequenced in a study of molecular identifiers for immune sequencing clone quantification. TCRdb passed the PCR reads through MiXCR, listing each CDR3 protein once. The table lists some 320,000 distinct CDR3 sequences, about a fifth of them singletons. The sequencing input was naive CD8+ T cells from blood, with Jurkat cell RNA spiked in. The subset denotes: FACS-sorted CD8+CD4-CCR7+CD45RA+ naive T cells. Receptors were obtained from a human donor in good health. Some libraries in this study had Jurkat cell RNA spiked in.

The V gene is TRBV24-1, the J gene TRBJ2-7; D gene ambiguous. The V end lost 0 bases, the J end lost 5 bases, and 4 bases lay between the germline ends. The CDR3 runs to 12 residues. Germline values: CDR1 KGHDR, CDR2 SFDVKD. This chain's CDR3 is CATSDLGHEQYF. In DNA form, the CDR3 reads TGTGCCACCAGTGATTTGGGGCACGAGCAGTACTTC.

This clonotype came up many times. In nucleotides, the CDR3 is TGTGCCAGCAGCCCAACTGGGCCACTGGGTGAGCAGTACTTC. Amino acid sequence: CASSPTGPLGEQYF. The chain combines TRBV7-6 with TRBJ2-7; D is uncertain. V dropped 5 bases and J dropped 7 bases, with 18 bases sitting between them. The CDR3 contains 14 residues. Germline V CDR1 and CDR2: SGHVS, FNYEAQ.

This clonotype was seen ten or more times. This chain connects TRBV4-1 to TRBJ1-1; 10 bases fit TRBD1. J was trimmed by 5 bases and V by 3 bases; bases with no gene match: 6. Germline V gives CDR1 MGHRA, CDR2 YSYEKL. This CDR3 contains 15 residues. The chain's CDR3 is CASSQGQGRETEAFF. In DNA, the CDR3 is TGCGCCAGCAGCCAGGGACAGGGGCGAGAGACTGAAGCTTTCTTT.

In this sample, this clonotype turned up many times. CDR3 DNA sequence: TGCGCCAGCAGCCAGGATATCTCTGGGGCCAACGTCCTGACTTTC. This sequence encodes CASSQDISGANVLTF. The chain employs TRBV4-3 and TRBJ2-6, with no clear D. Germline loops: CDR1 LGHNA, CDR2 YSLEER. The V end lost 3 bases, the J end lost 0 bases, and 6 bases lay between the germline ends. The CDR3 runs 15 residues.

This clonotype was detected ten times or more. One end of the junction is discordant with germline, which a read error may explain. This sequence joins TRBV29-1 and TRBJ1-3; D is unclear. The CDR3 covers 16 residues. Germline assignment: CDR1 SQVTM and CDR2 ANQGSEA. CDR3 in amino acids: CSVSFWTYSSGNTIYF. The CDR3 DNA reads as TGTAGCGTTAGTTTTTGGACGTACAGCTCTGGAAACACCATATATTTT. The variable domain in full, with the rest retrieved from reference TRBV29-1 and TRBJ1-3, is SAVISQKPSRDICQRGTSLTIQCQVDSQVTMMFWYRQQPGQSLTLIATANQGSEATYESGFVIDKFPISRPNLTFSTLTVSNMSPEDSSIYLCSVSFWTYSSGNTIYFGEGSWLTVV.

With regard to this clonotype: This may arise from a read error, as a much more abundant clone is one base away. This chain joins TRBV7-9 and TRBJ2-5, with unresolved D. The CDR3 consists of 16 residues. The V end lost 5 bases, the J end lost 3 bases, and 19 bases lay between the germline ends. Germline V lookup: CDR1 SEHNR, CDR2 FQNEAQ (reference sequence). The CDR3 spells CASSPPSRYLEETQYF. In DNA form, the CDR3 reads TGTGCCAGCAGCCCCCCAAGCCGATACCTGGAAGAGACCCAGTACTTC.

J is TRBJ2-7 and V is TRBV28; possibly TRBD2 for D (6 bases). The CDR3 has 13 residues. CDR1 is MDHEN and CDR2 is SYDVKM in the germline V gene. V gave up 4 bases and J gave up 11 bases, with 18 bases separating them. The CDR3 reads CASSSPMAGGKYF. CDR3 nucleotide sequence: TGTGCCAGCAGTTCGCCAATGGCAGGCGGGAAGTACTTC.